This T cell receptor beta chain originates from a study of T-cell memory formation after mild COVID-19. TCRdb reprocessed the 5' RACE reads with MiXCR, giving one entry per CDR3 protein. Of some 450,000 distinct CDR3 sequences in the sample, 20% are singletons; the top ten hold 7.5% to 10%. V trimming: 5 bases; J trimming: 0 bases; junction bases outside the gene matches: 7. This CDR3 has 15 residues. This clonotype was obtained from an adult woman who had mild COVID-19 (a few samples of this study predate the infection). Cell type and time point are not known. The rearrangement links TRBV12-3 or TRBV12-4 to TRBJ2-7, with TRBD2 matching over 7 bases. The specimen was PBMCs or a T cell subset sorted from them (not recorded which). Here the CDR3 DNA reads TGTGCCAGCAGTCGAGGGCTAGCGGCCTCCTACGAGCAGTACTTC. Encoded protein: CASSRGLAASYEQYF.